These 28 T cell receptor beta chains came from one sample sequenced in a study of T cell responses to AZD1222 COVID-19 vaccine. Profiling relied on immunoSEQ multiplex PCR, and the TCRdb table lists in-frame clones only, not all of them. The data show approximately 24,000 clones, with 88% seen just once and approximately 2.6% held by the top ten. The sequencing here drew on peripheral blood, taken 28 days after the second AZD1222 dose. These receptors originate from an adult who received the AZD1222 COVID-19 vaccine.

This clone was seen just once. V gene TRBV6-1 combines with J gene TRBJ2-3; TRBD2 is a possible D gene (5 bases). Trimming left V 3 bases short and J 3 bases short, with 16 bases between. The CDR3 length is 16 residues. Germline assignment: CDR1 MNHNS and CDR2 SASEGT. CDR3 amino acids: CASSDPMRARTDTQYF. The CDR3 nucleotides are TGTGCCAGCAGTGACCCTATGAGGGCGAGGACAGATACGCAGTATTTT.

V gene TRBV7-2 combines with J gene TRBJ2-1; no clear D gene. The CDR3 length is 13 residues. The germline V gene encodes CDR1 SGHTA and CDR2 FQGNSA. Trimming pared 1 base from V and 8 bases from J, leaving 9 bases between. CDR3 in DNA: TGTGCCAGCAGCTTAGGGTTTGGAGATGAGCAGTTCTTC. This gives the protein CASSLGFGDEQFF.

This chain links TRBV6-5 with TRBJ1-3, with no clear D. The CDR3 runs 15 residues. Per the germline V gene, CDR1 is MNHEY and CDR2 is SVGAGI. Trimming removed 0 bases from V and 4 bases from J, with 10 bases in between. The CDR3, as DNA: TGTGCCAGCAGTTACTCGGAGGGATCAGGAAACACCATATATTTT. This codes for CASSYSEGSGNTIYF.

This chain connects TRBV6-6 to TRBJ2-7; 7 bases are a match to TRBD1. Germline CDR1 is MNHNY and CDR2 is SVGAGI (reference sequence). The CDR3 is made up of 15 amino acids. Unmatched junction bases numbered 6, after V lost 0 bases and J lost 4 bases. DNA for the CDR3: TGTGCCAGCAGTTACTCGATCGCCAGGGGGTACGAGCAGTACTTC. Its translation is CASSYSIARGYEQYF.

This clone occurred a few times. The rearrangement links TRBV4-3 to TRBJ1-2; 7 bases are a match to TRBD1. The ends lost 0 bases at V and 4 bases at J; junction bases unmatched: 8. The germline V gene has CDR1 LGHNA and CDR2 YSLEER. The CDR3 covers 16 residues. The CDR3 coding sequence is TGCGCCAGCAGCCAAGATTGGGGAGGGGGCGGCTATGGCTACACCTTC. It yields the protein CASSQDWGGGGYGYTF.

V usage is TRBV6-2 or TRBV6-3 and J usage is TRBJ2-2, with D hard to call. Germline V gene data show CDR1 as MNHEY and CDR2 as SVGEGT. Trimming left V 5 bases short and J 3 bases short, with 7 bases between. The CDR3 is 13 amino acids. As DNA, the CDR3 is TGTGCCAGCAGTCTTCTAGACACCGGGGAGCTGTTTTTT. Its translation is CASSLLDTGELFF.

The genes are TRBV7-8 and TRBJ1-6; tentative D call: TRBD1 (6 bases). V lost 5 bases and J 5 bases, leaving 16 bases between the germline ends. Germline-derived CDR1 and CDR2 are SGHVS and FQNEAQ. The CDR3 has 16 residues. Here the CDR3 DNA reads TGTGCCAGCAGCATCCCTCAGGGGAAGAATAATTCACCCCTCCACTTT. Protein: CASSIPQGKNNSPLHF.

The V and J genes are TRBV5-1 and TRBJ2-5, with unresolved D. Germline V lookup: CDR1 SGHRS, CDR2 YFSETQ. This CDR3 region has 14 residues. Between the trimmed V and J ends, which lost 6 bases and 2 bases, there was a span of 14 bases. Written as DNA, the CDR3 is TGCGCCAGCAACGTCGATAGGATTCAAGAGACCCAGTACTTC. The encoded protein is CASNVDRIQETQYF.

V gene TRBV4-1 combines with J gene TRBJ2-7; TRBD2 matches at 14 bases. The CDR3 extends over 18 amino acids. Germline values: CDR1 MGHRA, CDR2 YSYEKL. J gave up 0 bases and V 5 bases, and 9 bases lay outside the gene matches. The CDR3 reads CASSLKTSGGDFSYEQYF. The CDR3, as DNA: TGCGCCAGCAGCTTAAAGACTAGCGGGGGGGACTTCTCCTACGAGCAGTACTTC.

This chain connects TRBV2 to TRBJ2-7, with D perhaps TRBD1 or TRBD2 (5 bases each). Germline V gene sequence: CDR1 SNHLY, CDR2 FYNNEI. Trimming stripped 5 bases from V and 1 base from J, with 18 bases between. This CDR3 is 16 amino acids long. This CDR3 is CASSSSQTVPSYEQYF. CDR3 DNA sequence: TGTGCCAGCAGTTCTAGCCAGACAGTCCCATCCTACGAGCAGTACTTC. The complete variable domain, with remaining parts taken from reference TRBV2 and TRBJ2-7, reads EPEVTQTPSHQVTQMGQEVILRCVPISNHLYFYWYRQILGQKVEFLVSFYNNEISEKSEIFDDQFSVERPDGSNFTLKIRSTKLEDSAMYFCASSSSQTVPSYEQYFGPGTRLTVT.

This chain joins TRBV10-3 and TRBJ1-2, with D perhaps matching TRBD1 (6 bases). The CDR3 consists of 15 residues. The germline gives CDR1 ENHRY, CDR2 SYGVKD. V lost 6 bases and J 4 bases, leaving 18 bases between the germline ends. For the CDR3, the DNA is TGTGCCATCAGACCGTCCCTTACAGGGCCCTATGGCTACACCTTC. This codes for CAIRPSLTGPYGYTF.

Here the CDR3 reads CASSFGGNTIYF. The CDR3, as DNA: TGTGCCAGCAGTTTTGGGGGAAACACCATATATTTT. The chain is built from TRBV12-3 or TRBV12-4 and TRBJ1-3; D gene ambiguous. V was pared by 3 bases and J by 4 bases, with 4 bases between. This CDR3 has 12 residues.

This sequence joins TRBV6-6 and TRBJ2-7; D perhaps matches TRBD1 (5 bases). V gave up 4 bases and J gave up 5 bases, with 21 bases separating them. This CDR3 is built from 16 residues. CDR1 and CDR2 from the germline V gene are MNHNY and SVGAGI (reference sequence). Here the CDR3 reads CASSFGQTVILNEQYF. The CDR3 nucleotides are TGTGCCAGCAGTTTTGGACAAACGGTCATCCTAAACGAGCAGTACTTC.

V and J are TRBV7-9 and TRBJ2-3; D could derive from TRBD1 or TRBD2 (6 bases each). Germline CDR1 SEHNR, CDR2 FQNEAQ (reference sequence). The CDR3 consists of 15 residues. Trimming stripped 3 bases from V and 0 bases from J, with 10 bases between. The CDR3 nucleotides read TGTGCCAGCAGCTTTGGGGGGCCCAGCACAGATACGCAGTATTTT. This encodes CASSFGGPSTDTQYF.

This chain uses TRBV29-1 with TRBJ1-1; a weak D match, TRBD1 (6 bases). Trimming removed 4 bases at V and 1 base at J, with 19 bases between. CDR1 SQVTM and CDR2 ANQGSEA come from the germline V gene. This CDR3 has 16 residues. CDR3 DNA sequence: TGCAGCGTTGCGCGGAGTGGGGGGCAGAGGAACACTGAAGCTTTCTTT. Translating gives CSVARSGGQRNTEAFF. The variable domain in full, with the rest retrieved from reference TRBV29-1 and TRBJ1-1, is SAVISQKPSRDICQRGTSLTIQCQVDSQVTMMFWYRQQPGQSLTLIATANQGSEATYESGFVIDKFPISRPNLTFSTLTVSNMSPEDSSIYLCSVARSGGQRNTEAFFGQGTRLTVV.

This sequence joins TRBV2 and TRBJ2-1; 8 nucleotides match TRBD2. V lost 5 bases to trimming and J lost 9 bases; unmatched junction nucleotides: 9. The CDR3 totals 14 residues. The V gene's germline CDR1 is SNHLY and CDR2 FYNNEI. The CDR3 DNA reads TGTGCCAGCAGTCCTGGACTAGCCGTCAGTGAGCAGTTCTTC. Translation gives CASSPGLAVSEQFF.

The chain recombines TRBV7-9 with TRBJ1-1; a possible D gene is TRBD1 (5 bases). Trimming took off 2 bases at V and 10 bases at J, with 14 bases between the two ends. Germline V lookup: CDR1 SEHNR, CDR2 FQNEAQ (reference sequence). This CDR3 comprises 13 residues. The CDR3 DNA reads TGTGCCAGCAGCTTATCCCCGGACAACAGAGCTTTCTTT. It codes for CASSLSPDNRAFF.

J is TRBJ1-3 and V is TRBV18; 9 bases line up with TRBD1. Trimming cost V 2 bases and J 0 bases; bases outside gene matches: 5. CDR3 size: 17 residues. CDR1 and CDR2 (germline): KGHSH, LQKENI. The CDR3 here is CASSPSLQGASGNTIYF. The CDR3 DNA sequence: TGTGCCAGCTCACCATCCCTACAGGGGGCCTCTGGAAACACCATATATTTT.

This sequence joins TRBV7-2 and TRBJ1-2; tentative D call: TRBD1 (6 bases). Trimming left V 5 bases short and J 7 bases short, with 14 bases between. Per the germline V gene, CDR1 is SGHTA and CDR2 is FQGNSA. CDR3 length: 13 residues. The CDR3 DNA sequence: TGTGCCAGCAGCCCGACAGGCTCGGGTGGCTACACCTTC. This encodes CASSPTGSGGYTF.

The V gene is TRBV4-2, the J gene TRBJ1-4; D may be TRBD1 (6 bases). CDR3 length equals 14 residues. V dropped 0 bases and J dropped 10 bases, with 12 bases sitting between them. Germline assignment: CDR1 LGHNA and CDR2 YNFKEQ. CDR3 region: CASSQDRGDLKLFF. As DNA, the CDR3 is TGTGCCAGCAGCCAAGACAGGGGAGATTTAAAACTGTTTTTT.

The chain is built from TRBV5-1 and TRBJ2-1; either TRBD1 or TRBD2 may fit D (5 bases each). The ends were cut back, 6 bases at V and 6 bases at J, with 16 bases in the middle. The CDR3 covers 14 residues. Germline CDR1 reads SGHRS; CDR2 reads YFSETQ. The CDR3 sequence is CASTGTKTFNEQFF. For the CDR3, the DNA is TGCGCCAGCACCGGGACGAAGACCTTCAATGAGCAGTTCTTC.

This clone was recorded once. This chain links TRBV3-1 (or the pseudogene TRBV3-2) with TRBJ2-3; the match to TRBD2 covers 10 bases. The CDR3 is made up of 15 amino acids. The V gene end was trimmed by 3 bases and the J gene end by 10 bases; junction bases not matched to a gene: 10. CDR1 and CDR2 from the germline V gene are LGHDT and YNNKEL (reference sequence). DNA of the CDR3: TGTGCCAGCAGCCAGTTTAGCGGGGGGCCGGCAGCGCAGTATTTT. This sequence encodes CASSQFSGGPAAQYF.

This clone occurred once. This chain uses TRBV18 with TRBJ1-5; 8 bases fit TRBD1. V gave up 6 bases and J gave up 2 bases; unmatched junction bases: 9. The germline V gene has CDR1 KGHSH and CDR2 LQKENI. This CDR3 comprises 16 residues. As DNA, the CDR3 is TGTGCCAGCTCGCCTAACAGGGGGGAAGGCAATCAGCCCCAGCATTTT. Translated: CASSPNRGEGNQPQHF.

For the CDR3, the DNA is TGCGCCAGCAGCCCCCAAGTGGGGGGAGCCTCCTACGAGCAGTACTTC. Translating gives CASSPQVGGASYEQYF. The chain is built from TRBV5-1 and TRBJ2-7, with D maybe TRBD2 (6 bases). CDR3 length: 16 residues. Germline values: CDR1 SGHRS, CDR2 YFSETQ. Trimming removed 4 bases from V and 0 bases from J, with 17 bases in between.

The rearrangement links TRBV4-1 to TRBJ1-2; 9 nucleotides line up with TRBD1. Germline lookup yields CDR1 MGHRA and CDR2 YSYEKL. After removal of 2 bases from V and 3 bases from J, the junction contained 7 bases not matched to a gene. This CDR3 has 16 residues. In nucleotides, the CDR3 is TGCGCCAGCAGCCAACCCAACAGGGGGCGAGACTATGGCTACACCTTC. Protein: CASSQPNRGRDYGYTF.

The rearrangement links TRBV2 to TRBJ2-3; 12 bases are shared with TRBD2. CDR3 size: 18 residues. Germline trimming cut 6 bases from V and 1 base from J; bases unmatched to any gene: 11. The V gene's germline CDR1 is SNHLY and CDR2 FYNNEI. CDR3 in DNA: TGTGCCAGCAGCGCACTAGCGGGAGGATGGAGTGGCACAGATACGCAGTATTTT. It specifies CASSALAGGWSGTDTQYF.

The rearrangement uses TRBV2 and TRBJ2-3, with 8 bases aligning to TRBD1. CDR1 is SNHLY, CDR2 FYNNEI, per germline. CDR3 length: 15 amino acids. The ends lost 3 bases at V and 2 bases at J; junction bases unmatched: 4. The CDR3 spells CASSDRGRNTDTQYF. CDR3 nucleotides: TGTGCCAGCAGTGACAGGGGGCGAAACACAGATACGCAGTATTTT. The whole variable domain, filled in from reference TRBV2 and TRBJ2-3, reads EPEVTQTPSHQVTQMGQEVILRCVPISNHLYFYWYRQILGQKVEFLVSFYNNEISEKSEIFDDQFSVERPDGSNFTLKIRSTKLEDSAMYFCASSDRGRNTDTQYFGPGTRLTVL.

This clone is medium-sized. This chain uses TRBV6-1 with TRBJ1-5; D is unclear. CDR3 length equals 17 residues. The V and J ends lost 1 base and 2 bases respectively, with 15 bases between them. In germline, CDR1 is MNHNS, CDR2 SASEGT. This CDR3 reads CASSEGGGFAGNQPQHF. Written as DNA, the CDR3 is TGTGCCAGCAGTGAAGGTGGAGGGTTTGCGGGCAATCAGCCCCAGCATTTT.